What follows is one T cell receptor beta chain and its context. This record comes from a study of T-cell memory formation after mild COVID-19. Turning to the study itself: There were largely donor-specific TCR clusters.

From the 5' RACE reads, TCRdb called clonotypes with MiXCR, one entry per CDR3 protein. The repertoire holds 250,000 to 400,000 distinct CDR3 sequences, with roughly an eighth as singletons. V trimming: 4 bases; J trimming: 7 bases; junction bases outside the gene matches: 7. The germline gives CDR1 SGHRS, CDR2 YFSETQ. This CDR3 comprises 14 residues. The receptor comes from a man aged 18 to 30 who had mild COVID-19 (a few samples of this study predate the infection). Cell type and time point are not known. The chain recombines TRBV5-1 with TRBJ1-5; 8 nucleotides agree with TRBD1. Sequencing used PBMCs or a T cell subset sorted from them (not recorded which). CDR3 bases: TGCGCCAGCAGCCACGGACAGGGTGGCCAGCCCCAGCATTTT. Its protein product is CASSHGQGGQPQHF. Using reference TRBV5-1 and TRBJ1-5 for the parts outside the CDR3, the full variable domain is KAGVTQTPRYLIKTRGQQVTLSCSPISGHRSVSWYQQTPGQGLQFLFEYFSETQRNKGNFPGRFSGRQFSNSRSEMNVSTLELGDSALYLCASSHGQGGQPQHFGDGTRLSIL.